The 5 T cell receptor beta chains given below trace back to one sample, sequenced in a study of identical twins. Via MiXCR, TCRdb re-called the 5' RACE reads, giving one row per CDR3 protein. The data hold under 250,000 distinct CDR3 sequences, with approximately 9% observed a single time. The sequenced material came from memory (CD45RO+) T cells sorted from blood. The receptors were gathered from a young woman in good health.

The rearrangement joins TRBV10-2 to TRBJ2-3; 7 positions agree with TRBD2. The V and J ends lost 8 bases and 2 bases, in that order; junction bases with no gene match: 13. CDR3 length: 16 residues. CDR1 and CDR2 from the germline V gene are WSHSY and SAAADI. CDR3 amino acids: CASGGRTRVNTDTQYF. CDR3 DNA: TGCGCCAGCGGGGGGAGGACTAGAGTTAACACAGATACGCAGTATTTT.

This clonotype was counted at least ten times. The chain couples TRBV27 to TRBJ1-6; 7 nucleotides match TRBD1. Trimming at V came to 5 bases and at J to 8 bases, leaving 3 bases not matched to a gene. The CDR3 consists of 13 residues. CDR1 and CDR2 from the germline V gene are MNHEY and SMNVEV (reference sequence). CDR3 sequence (DNA): TGTGCCAGCAGTCAGGGGGTAGATTCACCCCTCCACTTT. It encodes CASSQGVDSPLHF.

This clonotype was recorded at least ten times. V and J are TRBV7-9 and TRBJ1-6, with 7 bases identical to TRBD1. This CDR3 is 13 amino acids long. Germline CDR1 and CDR2: SEHNR and FQNEAQ (reference sequence). V gave up 9 bases and J gave up 6 bases; unmatched junction bases: 5. CDR3 in DNA: TGTGCCAGTACAGGGGACTCTAATTCACCCCTCCACTTT. It is translated as CASTGDSNSPLHF.

This chain joins TRBV7-9 and TRBJ1-2; a weak D match, TRBD1 (5 bases). The CDR3 is 13 residues long. Germline CDR1 SEHNR, CDR2 FQNEAQ (reference sequence). V lost 0 bases to trimming and J lost 6 bases, with 8 bases between them. The CDR3 here is CASSLAWGDGYTF. Written as DNA, the CDR3 is TGTGCCAGCAGCTTAGCGTGGGGGGATGGCTACACCTTC.

This clonotype was seen repeatedly, ten times or more. The chain recombines TRBV5-6 with TRBJ1-1; D unresolved. The CDR3 runs to 11 residues. Germline CDR1 and CDR2: SGHDT and YYEEEE. Trimming pared 0 bases from V and 6 bases from J, leaving 3 bases between. As DNA, the CDR3 is TGTGCCAGCAGCTTGGAGGCTGAAGCTTTCTTT. It is translated as CASSLEAEAFF.